These 25 T cell receptor beta chains were all obtained from the same sample, sequenced in a study of T cell responses to AZD1222 COVID-19 vaccine. Only in-frame clones appear in the TCRdb table, and some are missing; sequencing was by immunoSEQ multiplex PCR. Among about 160,000 clones listed, over 75% were seen once. The material sequenced was peripheral blood, taken 28 days after the second AZD1222 dose. These receptors were collected from an adult who received the AZD1222 COVID-19 vaccine.

This clone was detected once. V and J are TRBV5-1 and TRBJ1-1; D not certain. V lost 4 bases to trimming and J lost 5 bases, with 18 bases between them. The germline CDR1 and CDR2 sequences are SGHRS and YFSETQ. This CDR3 is built from 15 residues. In nucleotides, the CDR3 is TGCGCCAGCAGCCGTATCCAAATCAGCATAACTGAAGCTTTCTTT. The encoded protein is CASSRIQISITEAFF.

The chain links TRBV6-6 to TRBJ1-1; D is unclear. There are 11 residues in the CDR3. Germline-derived CDR1 and CDR2 are MNHNY and SVGAGI (reference sequence). Trimming took off 3 bases at V and 8 bases at J, with 7 bases between the two ends. DNA for the CDR3: TGTGCCAGCAGTTATGAGGGAGAAGCTTTCTTT. Encoded protein: CASSYEGEAFF.

The J gene is TRBJ1-1, the V gene TRBV11-2; tentative D call: TRBD1 (5 bases). Germline V gene lookup returns CDR1 SGHAT and CDR2 FQNNGV. The V gene lost 0 bases and the J gene lost 13 bases, with 12 bases spanning the gap. This CDR3 comprises 12 residues. In DNA, the CDR3 is TGTGCCAGCAGCTTAGATCAGGGTCCCGTTTTCTTT. Encoded protein: CASSLDQGPVFF.

The gene calls are TRBV11-2 and TRBJ1-2; D possibly corresponds to TRBD1 (6 bases). Germline V gives CDR1 SGHAT, CDR2 FQNNGV. There are 13 residues in the CDR3. V was cut by 2 bases and J by 5 bases, with 9 bases left in between. Here the CDR3 reads CASSLHQGYGYTF. In nucleotides, the CDR3 is TGTGCCAGCAGCTTACACCAGGGGTATGGCTACACCTTC.

This chain joins TRBV20-1 and TRBJ2-7; D unclear. V was trimmed by 3 bases and J by 5 bases, leaving 8 bases between them. Germline CDR1 reads DFQATT; CDR2 reads SNEGSKA (reference sequence). There are 11 residues in the CDR3. The CDR3 DNA reads as TGCAGTGCTAGTCCGGGTGACGAGCAGTACTTC. Protein: CSASPGDEQYF.

The rearrangement links TRBV12-5 to TRBJ1-4, with a tentative D call TRBD1 (6 bases). Germline V gives CDR1 LGHNT, CDR2 FRNRAP. Between the trimmed V and J ends, which lost 8 bases and 5 bases, there was a span of 18 bases. The CDR3 totals 15 residues. The CDR3 sequence: CASKPGGGPNEKLFF. In nucleotides, the CDR3 is TGTGCTAGTAAGCCGGGAGGGGGGCCAAATGAAAAACTGTTTTTT.

V gene TRBV5-6 combines with J gene TRBJ1-2, with D possibly TRBD1 on 5 matching bases. CDR3 length equals 12 residues. Germline assignment: CDR1 SGHDT and CDR2 YYEEEE. With 0 bases removed from V and 8 bases from J, the gap between germline ends came to 8 bases. The CDR3 region has the DNA TGTGCCAGCAGCTTGGGGGGCGAAGGCTACACCTTC. Translating it yields CASSLGGEGYTF.

In its sample, this clone was seen a few times. The chain has TRBV6-5 and TRBJ2-7, with D possibly being TRBD1 (6 bases). The CDR3 extends over 14 amino acids. CDR1 MNHEY and CDR2 SVGAGI come from the germline V gene. The V gene lost 5 bases and the J gene lost 2 bases, with 13 bases spanning the gap. This CDR3 reads CASSRQERTYEQYF. CDR3 nucleotide sequence: TGTGCCAGCAGTCGACAGGAAAGGACCTACGAGCAGTACTTC.

This clone has only one observation. V usage is TRBV6-5 and J usage is TRBJ1-4; 7 nucleotides agree with TRBD1. Germline values: CDR1 MNHEY, CDR2 SVGAGI. There are 15 residues in the CDR3. With 2 bases clipped from V and 8 bases from J, the junction kept 8 bases outside the gene matches. CDR3 coding DNA: TGTGCCAGCAGTTACGAAAGACAGGGCCGGGAAAAACTGTTTTTT. Protein sequence: CASSYERQGREKLFF.

DNA for the CDR3: TGTGCCAGCAGTTACAAGATCGGGGAGACCCAGTACTTC. It translates to CASSYKIGETQYF. This sequence joins TRBV6-5 and TRBJ2-5; no clear D. Germline values: CDR1 MNHEY, CDR2 SVGAGI. The CDR3 sequence is 13 residues long. With 2 bases removed from V and 5 bases from J, the gap between germline ends came to 9 bases.

The rearrangement links TRBV6-2 or TRBV6-3 to TRBJ1-6, with D perhaps matching TRBD1 (6 bases). The CDR3 runs to 14 residues. Per the germline V gene, CDR1 is MNHEY and CDR2 is SVGEGT. The V end lost 4 bases, the J end lost 5 bases, and 9 bases lay between the germline ends. CDR3 sequence: CASSSRGNNSPLHF. In DNA form, the CDR3 reads TGTGCCAGCAGTTCCAGGGGTAATAATTCACCCCTCCACTTT.

This clone was seen a few times. The chain employs TRBV6-4 and TRBJ2-3; TRBD2 matches at 9 bases. This CDR3 contains 15 residues. J was trimmed by 4 bases and V by 0 bases; bases with no gene match: 2. Per the germline V gene, CDR1 is MRHNA and CDR2 is SNTAGT. This CDR3 is CASSDSRGGSDTQYF. CDR3 nucleotide sequence: TGTGCCAGCAGTGACTCGCGGGGGGGCTCAGATACGCAGTATTTT.

V and J are TRBV6-2 or TRBV6-3 and TRBJ2-7; D is uncertain. CDR3 length: 13 residues. Per the germline V gene, CDR1 is MNHEY and CDR2 is SVGEGT. V was cut by 5 bases and J by 3 bases, with 11 bases left in between. CDR3 residues: CASSRRPGYEQYF. The DNA for the CDR3 is TGTGCCAGCAGTCGACGACCGGGCTACGAGCAGTACTTC.

The rearrangement uses TRBV18 and TRBJ2-1; no clear D. With 4 bases removed from V and 5 bases from J, the gap between germline ends came to 9 bases. Germline loops: CDR1 KGHSH, CDR2 LQKENI. CDR3 length: 13 residues. The CDR3 DNA reads as TGTGCCAGCTCACGGAAATCTGACAATGAGCAGTTCTTC. Its translation is CASSRKSDNEQFF.

The chain employs TRBV2 and TRBJ1-5, with unresolved D. Germline CDR1 is SNHLY and CDR2 is FYNNEI. Deletions cut 3 bases from V and 3 bases from J, with 9 bases between. This CDR3 contains 14 residues. The CDR3 nucleotides read TGTGCCAGCAGTGATCTCCAGACCAATCAGCCCCAGCATTTT. Translating it yields CASSDLQTNQPQHF.

The genes are TRBV29-1 and TRBJ1-2; maybe TRBD1 (6 bases). Between the trimmed V and J ends, which lost 6 bases and 0 bases, there was a span of 17 bases. Germline CDR1 is SQVTM and CDR2 is ANQGSEA. CDR3 length equals 15 residues. The CDR3 spells CSVSRGDGANYGYTF. CDR3 in DNA: TGCAGCGTCTCGAGGGGGGACGGTGCTAACTATGGCTACACCTTC.

The V call is TRBV10-3, the J call TRBJ2-6; D is possibly TRBD2 (6 bases). Germline V gene sequence: CDR1 ENHRY, CDR2 SYGVKD. The CDR3 has 16 amino acids. Trimming shortened V by 6 bases and J by 0 bases, and 12 bases separated the two germline ends. In nucleotides, the CDR3 is TGTGCCATCAGGCCTACGGGGGACTCTGGGGCCAACGTCCTGACTTTC. It yields the protein CAIRPTGDSGANVLTF.

The rearrangement links TRBV29-1 to TRBJ2-3; D call uncertain. The CDR3 is 14 amino acids. The germline V and J ends were trimmed by 8 bases and 2 bases, with 17 bases remaining between them. CDR1 and CDR2 (germline): SQVTM, ANQGSEA. As DNA, the CDR3 is TGCAGCTGCATGGTGCTGACATACACAGATACGCAGTATTTT. This gives the protein CSCMVLTYTDTQYF.

The rearrangement links TRBV5-4 to TRBJ2-5; D uncertain. Germline lookup yields CDR1 SGHNT and CDR2 YYREEE (reference sequence). V gave up 0 bases and J gave up 2 bases, with 5 bases separating them. CDR3 size: 13 residues. The chain's CDR3 is CASSLGIQETQYF. CDR3 coding DNA: TGTGCCAGCAGCTTGGGGATACAAGAGACCCAGTACTTC.

This rearrangement joins TRBV21-1 to TRBJ1-6. TRBV21-1 is a pseudogene. The CDR3 has 15 residues. Here the CDR3 DNA reads TGTGCCAGCACCTCAGGAAGGGACGAAGATTCACCCCTCCACTTT. Translation gives CASTSGRDEDSPLHF.

The chain joins TRBV14 to TRBJ2-2; D gene ambiguous. V lost 5 bases and J 2 bases, leaving 3 bases between the germline ends. CDR1 and CDR2 from the germline V gene are SGHDN and FVKESK. The CDR3 runs 12 residues. CDR3 in amino acids: CASSFNTGELFF. For the CDR3, the DNA is TGTGCCAGCAGCTTTAACACCGGGGAGCTGTTTTTT.

The chain links TRBV6-1 to TRBJ1-2; TRBD1 might be the D (5 bases). Germline lookup yields CDR1 MNHNS and CDR2 SASEGT. The CDR3 has 15 residues. The V end lost 2 bases, the J end lost 5 bases, and 15 bases lay between the germline ends. The DNA of the CDR3 is TGTGCCAGCAGTGAAAATGGGGCTAATCCTTATGGCTACACCTTC. Translating it yields CASSENGANPYGYTF.

The V and J genes are TRBV7-9 and TRBJ1-2, with a tentative D call TRBD1 (5 bases). The germline V gene has CDR1 SEHNR and CDR2 FQNEAQ (reference sequence). Trimming left V 3 bases short and J 4 bases short, with 15 bases between. The length of the CDR3 is 15 residues. The CDR3 bases are TGTGCCAGCAGCTTGAGGCAGGGAGAGCCCTATGGCTACACCTTC. Translation gives CASSLRQGEPYGYTF.

V usage is TRBV7-9 and J usage is TRBJ1-5; TRBD1 might be the D (6 bases). CDR1 and CDR2 from the germline V gene are SEHNR and FQNEAQ (reference sequence). Trimming shortened V by 2 bases and J by 7 bases, and 12 bases separated the two germline ends. CDR3 size: 14 residues. The CDR3: CASSLQGGFQPQHF. As DNA, the CDR3 is TGTGCCAGCAGCTTACAAGGGGGGTTCCAGCCCCAGCATTTT.

This clone occurred once. V is TRBV6-5 and J is TRBJ2-7, with TRBD1 matching over 10 bases. The CDR3 totals 14 residues. V was pared by 5 bases and J by 4 bases, with 5 bases of the junction left unmatched. Looked up from germline, CDR1 is MNHEY and CDR2 is SVGAGI. Here the CDR3 DNA reads TGTGCCAGCAGTACCGACAGGGGGCAATACGAGCAGTACTTC. Its protein is CASSTDRGQYEQYF.